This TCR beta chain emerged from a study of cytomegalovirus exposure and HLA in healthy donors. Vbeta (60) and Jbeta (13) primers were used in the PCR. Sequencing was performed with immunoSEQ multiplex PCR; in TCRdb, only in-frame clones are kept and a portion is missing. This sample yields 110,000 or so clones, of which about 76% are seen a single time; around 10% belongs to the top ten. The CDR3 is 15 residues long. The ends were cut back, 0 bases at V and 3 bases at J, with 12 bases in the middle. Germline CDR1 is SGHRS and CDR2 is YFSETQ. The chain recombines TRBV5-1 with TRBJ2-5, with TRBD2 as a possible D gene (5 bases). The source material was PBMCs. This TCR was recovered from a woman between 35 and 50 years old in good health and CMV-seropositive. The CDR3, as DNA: TGCGCCAGCAGCTTGGCAGCGGCAGGAAAAGAGACCCAGTACTTC. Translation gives CASSLAAAGKETQYF.